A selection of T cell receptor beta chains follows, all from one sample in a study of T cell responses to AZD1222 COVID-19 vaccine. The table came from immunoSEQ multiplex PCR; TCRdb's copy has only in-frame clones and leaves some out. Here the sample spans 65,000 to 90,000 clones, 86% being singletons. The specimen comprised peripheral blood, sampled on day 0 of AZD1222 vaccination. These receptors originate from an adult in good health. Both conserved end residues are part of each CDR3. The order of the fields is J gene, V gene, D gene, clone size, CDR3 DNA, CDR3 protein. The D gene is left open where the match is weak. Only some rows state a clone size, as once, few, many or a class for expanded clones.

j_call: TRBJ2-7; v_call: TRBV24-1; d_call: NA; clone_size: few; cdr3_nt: TGTGCCACCAGTGATTCCCTCTTAACCTACGAGCAGTACTTC; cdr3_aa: CATSDSLLTYEQYF
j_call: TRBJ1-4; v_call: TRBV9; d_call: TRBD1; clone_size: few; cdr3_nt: TGTGCCAGCAGCCCACCGGCTGGGACAGGGGCTGAAAAACTGTTTTTT; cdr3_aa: CASSPPAGTGAEKLFF
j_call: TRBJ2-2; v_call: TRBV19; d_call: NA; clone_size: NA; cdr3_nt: TGTGCCAGTATGCAGGACTGGGCCCCCGGGGAGCTGTTTTTT; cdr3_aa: CASMQDWAPGELFF
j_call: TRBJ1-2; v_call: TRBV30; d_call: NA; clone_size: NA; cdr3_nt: TGTGCCTGGCGATCTCTCCCGGGGGGCGCCTATGGCTACACCTTC; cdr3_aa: CAWRSLPGGAYGYTF
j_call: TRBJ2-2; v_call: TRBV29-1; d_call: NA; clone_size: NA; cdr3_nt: TGCAGCGTTGGCCGAGACCCCGGGGAGCTGTTTTTT; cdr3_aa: CSVGRDPGELFF
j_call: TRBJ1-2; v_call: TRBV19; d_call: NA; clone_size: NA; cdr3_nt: TGTGCCAGTAGTAGGGGATCCTATGGCTACACCTTC; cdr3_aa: CASSRGSYGYTF
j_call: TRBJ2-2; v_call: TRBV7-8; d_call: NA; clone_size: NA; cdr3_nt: TGTGCCAGCAGCTTAGGTGGAGGGAACACCGGGGAGCTGTTTTTT; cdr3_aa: CASSLGGGNTGELFF
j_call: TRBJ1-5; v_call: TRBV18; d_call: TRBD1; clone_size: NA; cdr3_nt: TGTGCCAGCTCACCAGAGCTGACAGGGGCGGTTAGCAATCAGCCCCAGCATTTT; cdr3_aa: CASSPELTGAVSNQPQHF
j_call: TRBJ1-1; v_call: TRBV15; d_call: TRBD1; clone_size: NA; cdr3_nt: TGTGCCACCAGCATGTTGACAGGGGGCACTGAAGCTTTCTTT; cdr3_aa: CATSMLTGGTEAFF
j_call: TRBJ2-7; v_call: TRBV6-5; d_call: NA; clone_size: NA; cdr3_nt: TGTGCCAGCACCCCACTGGGGGGATCGAACGAGCAGTACTTC; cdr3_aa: CASTPLGGSNEQYF